This passage covers 19 T cell receptor beta chains from one sample sequenced in a study of T-cell reconstitution after alpha-beta-depleted transplantation in children. The TCRbeta library incorporated unique molecular identifiers. TCRdb analysed the PCR reads with MiXCR anew, one entry per CDR3 protein. Of over 450,000 distinct CDR3 sequences listed, roughly a tenth are singletons. The starting material was PBMCs, obtained before TCRalphabeta/CD19-depleted stem cell transplant. All receptors derive from a child aged 2 to 10 with inherited bone marrow failure, due to receive a stem cell transplant.

This clonotype has ten or more counts. The chain employs TRBV20-1 and TRBJ1-2, with 7 bases identical to TRBD1. The CDR3 sequence is 15 residues long. V dropped 6 bases and J dropped 3; count of bases not matched to a gene: 13. Germline V gives CDR1 DFQATT, CDR2 SNEGSKA (reference sequence). CDR3 in DNA: TGCAGTGCAAGACAGGGACCGAGGGAGGACTATGGCTACACCTTC. It translates to CSARQGPREDYGYTF.

This clonotype was observed a few times. J is TRBJ1-2 and V is TRBV4-3; 8 nucleotides line up with TRBD1. The V segment lost 1 base and the J segment 4 bases; nucleotides outside the gene matches: 8. Looked up from germline, CDR1 is LGHNA and CDR2 is YSLEER. The CDR3 covers 16 residues. The chain's CDR3 is CASSQGAGTGTYGYTF. CDR3 sequence (DNA): TGCGCCAGCAGCCAAGGCGCGGGGACAGGTACCTATGGCTACACCTTC.

This clonotype has at least ten counts. The V and J genes are TRBV29-1 and TRBJ2-7; 11 nucleotides agree with TRBD1. The germline CDR1 and CDR2 sequences are SQVTM and ANQGSEA. Losses at the gene ends were 4 bases for V and 6 bases for J; bases not matched to a gene: 8. This CDR3 has 14 amino acids. In DNA form, the CDR3 reads TGCAGCGTTGGGGCCGGGACAGGGGGTATCGAGCAGTACTTC. It specifies CSVGAGTGGIEQYF.

This clonotype was recorded at least ten times. The chain employs TRBV25-1 and TRBJ1-2; no firm D call. Trimming pared 1 base from V and 3 bases from J, leaving 9 bases between. The germline CDR1 and CDR2 sequences are MGHDK and SYGVNS. The CDR3 consists of 14 residues. CDR3 amino acids: CASSESNYYYGYTF. The CDR3, as DNA: TGTGCCAGCAGTGAATCTAACTACTACTATGGCTACACCTTC.

V gene TRBV7-9 combines with J gene TRBJ1-1; 7 bases agree with TRBD1. V lost 5 bases to trimming and J lost 4 bases; unmatched junction nucleotides: 10. The CDR3 length is 15 residues. CDR1 SEHNR and CDR2 FQNEAQ come from the germline V gene (reference sequence). CDR3: CASSRPTGRGTEAFF. Written as DNA, the CDR3 is TGTGCCAGCAGCAGACCGACAGGGCGAGGCACTGAAGCTTTCTTT.

At least ten counts were recorded for this clonotype. The rearrangement uses TRBV21-1 and TRBJ2-3; the DNA was not compared with TRBD2, the D call given in the table. TRBV21-1 is reported as a pseudogene. The CDR3 contains 18 residues. CDR3 sequence reads: CASSKSETSGMLADTQYF. CDR3 nucleotide sequence: TGTGCCAGCAGCAAATCGGAGACTAGCGGGATGTTGGCAGATACGCAGTATTTT.

In its sample, this clonotype was seen many times. The chain is built from TRBV12-5 and TRBJ2-3; D perhaps matches TRBD2 (6 bases). Trimming removed 0 bases from V and 1 base from J, with 17 bases in between. The CDR3 is 18 amino acids. The germline gives CDR1 LGHNT, CDR2 FRNRAP. CDR3 nucleotide sequence: TGTGCTAGTGGTTTGGTCCCAGATGGTGCTAGCGGCACAGATACGCAGTATTTT. Translated: CASGLVPDGASGTDTQYF. Supplemented by reference TRBV12-5 and TRBJ2-3, the full variable domain reads DARVTQTPRHKVTEMGQEVTMRCQPILGHNTVFWYRQTMMQGLELLAYFRNRAPLDDSGMPKDRFSAEMPDATLATLKIQPSEPRDSAVYFCASGLVPDGASGTDTQYFGPGTRLTVL.

This clonotype showed up many times. The V call is TRBV27, the J call TRBJ2-1, with a possible D match to TRBD2 (7 bases). This CDR3 has 15 residues. Trimming took 3 bases from V and 4 from J, leaving 13 bases between them. Germline CDR1 and CDR2: MNHEY and SMNVEV (reference sequence). In DNA form, the CDR3 reads TGTGCCAGCAGTTTTTCGGGGGGCGGATACAATGAGCAGTTCTTC. This encodes CASSFSGGGYNEQFF.

In this sample, this clonotype turned up many times. V usage is TRBV30 and J usage is TRBJ2-3; the match to TRBD2 covers 7 bases. The V gene end was trimmed by 1 base and the J gene end by 1 base; junction bases not matched to a gene: 2. CDR1 and CDR2 from the germline V gene are GTSNPN and SVGIG (reference sequence). CDR3 length: 14 residues. CDR3 bases: TGTGCCTGGAGTGGTCGGGAGGGCACAGATACGCAGTATTTT. Amino acid sequence: CAWSGREGTDTQYF.

This clonotype was recorded at least ten times. The chain recombines TRBV13 with TRBJ2-2; D possibly corresponds to TRBD2 (6 bases). V dropped 5 bases and J dropped 5 bases, with 21 bases sitting between them. This CDR3 is built from 17 residues. The germline V gene has CDR1 PRHDT and CDR2 FYEKMQ (reference sequence). Written as DNA, the CDR3 is TGTGCCAGCAGCGACGACTCCCGGGAGCCTGGGACCGGGGAGCTGTTTTTT. Residues: CASSDDSREPGTGELFF.

This clonotype has a count of ten or more. The rearrangement uses TRBV7-9 and TRBJ2-2; D unresolved. Germline assignment: CDR1 SEHNR and CDR2 FQNEAQ (reference sequence). The CDR3 covers 15 residues. Trimming took off 1 base at V and 0 bases at J, with 6 bases between the two ends. CDR3: CASSLDYPNTGELFF. The CDR3 DNA reads as TGTGCCAGCAGCTTAGACTACCCGAACACCGGGGAGCTGTTTTTT. Supplemented by reference TRBV7-9 and TRBJ2-2, the full variable domain reads DTGVSQNPRHKITKRGQNVTFRCDPISEHNRLYWYRQTLGQGPEFLTYFQNEAQLEKSRLLSDRFSAERPKGSFSTLEIQRTEQGDSAMYLCASSLDYPNTGELFFGEGSRLTVL.

This clonotype was detected ten times or more. This chain joins TRBV27 and TRBJ2-1; 7 positions match TRBD2. Germline V gene sequence: CDR1 MNHEY, CDR2 SMNVEV (reference sequence). J lost 6 bases, V lost 2 bases, and 4 bases had no gene match. CDR3 length: 14 residues. CDR3 DNA: TGTGCCAGCAGTTTAGCGGGGGAGGTCAATGAGCAGTTCTTC. Translation gives CASSLAGEVNEQFF.

This clonotype was seen ten or more times. The chain carries TRBV7-9 and TRBJ2-7; D call uncertain. V lost 6 bases to trimming and J lost 5 bases, with 20 bases between them. The length of the CDR3 is 15 residues. Germline V gene sequence: CDR1 SEHNR, CDR2 FQNEAQ (reference sequence). CDR3 in amino acids: CASSSFRNSLNEQYF. CDR3 bases: TGTGCCAGCAGTTCCTTCAGAAACAGTCTAAACGAGCAGTACTTC.

This clonotype has a count of ten or more. V usage is TRBV6-2 or TRBV6-3 and J usage is TRBJ2-7; maybe TRBD2 (5 bases). CDR3 length equals 12 residues. Trimming pared 7 bases from V and 3 bases from J, leaving 10 bases between. Germline CDR1 and CDR2: MNHEY and SVGEGT. The CDR3 sequence: CASTDGGYEQYF. In nucleotides, the CDR3 is TGTGCCAGCACCGACGGAGGCTACGAGCAGTACTTC.

This clonotype has more than one count but fewer than ten. V is TRBV28 and J is TRBJ1-3; perhaps TRBD1 as D (5 bases). CDR1 and CDR2 from the germline V gene are MDHEN and SYDVKM. V lost 7 bases and J lost 1, with 17 bases in between. This CDR3 region has 16 residues. CDR3 DNA sequence: TGTGCCAGCACCCTACCCCGGGCAGGGTCTGGAAACACCATATATTTT. This sequence encodes CASTLPRAGSGNTIYF.

This clonotype was picked up many times. The chain carries TRBV12-3 or TRBV12-4 and TRBJ2-7, with D possibly matching TRBD1 (5 bases). V was shortened by 6 bases and J by 6 bases, with 9 bases between the two germline ends. This CDR3 spans 11 amino acids. The CDR3 nucleotides are TGTGCCAGCAGCCAGGGTACCGAGCAGTACTTC. It encodes CASSQGTEQYF.

This clonotype has a count of ten or more. The chain joins TRBV29-1 to TRBJ2-1, with D possibly matching TRBD2 (5 bases). CDR1 is SQVTM and CDR2 is ANQGSEA in the germline V gene. With 4 bases removed from V and 6 bases from J, the gap between germline ends came to 13 bases. The CDR3 loop spans 13 amino acids. DNA of the CDR3: TGCAGCGTTGGAGGGCACTTAGGCAATGAGCAGTTCTTC. Encoded protein: CSVGGHLGNEQFF.

The genes are TRBV5-4 and TRBJ2-5; D may be TRBD1 or TRBD2 (6 bases each). V lost 1 base and J 5 bases, leaving 12 bases between the germline ends. CDR1 and CDR2 from the germline V gene are SGHNT and YYREEE (reference sequence). The CDR3 loop spans 14 amino acids. The CDR3 is CASSLPGGKETQYF. The CDR3 DNA reads TGTGCCAGCAGCTTGCCCGGGGGCAAGGAGACCCAGTACTTC. The variable domain in full, with the rest retrieved from reference TRBV5-4 and TRBJ2-5, is ETGVTQSPTHLIKTRGQQVTLRCSSQSGHNTVSWYQQALGQGPQFIFQYYREEENGRGNFPPRFSGLQFPNYSSELNVNALELDDSALYLCASSLPGGKETQYFGPGTRLLVL.

The sample holds many counts of this clonotype. The rearrangement links TRBV7-2 to TRBJ1-3; TRBD1 agrees at 7 bases. This CDR3 has 17 residues. Germline V lookup: CDR1 SGHTA, CDR2 FQGNSA. V lost 1 base to trimming and J lost 3 bases; unmatched junction nucleotides: 9. The CDR3 is CASSLVLARQGGNTIYF. Here the CDR3 DNA reads TGTGCCAGCAGCTTAGTTTTGGCCAGACAGGGTGGAAACACCATATATTTT.